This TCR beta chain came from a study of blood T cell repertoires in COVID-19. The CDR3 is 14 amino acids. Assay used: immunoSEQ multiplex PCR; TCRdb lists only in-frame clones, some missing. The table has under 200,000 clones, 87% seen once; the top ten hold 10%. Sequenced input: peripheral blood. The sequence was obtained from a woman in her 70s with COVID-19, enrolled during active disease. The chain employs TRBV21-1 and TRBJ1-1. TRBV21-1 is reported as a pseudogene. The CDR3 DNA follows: TGTGCCAGCAGCAAAACACCTCGGGGGACTGAAGCTTTCTTT. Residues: CASSKTPRGTEAFF.